What follows are 20 T cell receptor beta chains derived from one specimen sequenced in a study of blood T cell repertoires in COVID-19. Clones were sequenced by immunoSEQ multiplex PCR, and TCRdb holds only the in-frame ones, with some missing. The sample records roughly 370,000 clones, more than 75% being singletons. The source material was PBMCs or T cells enriched from blood (not recorded which). These receptors all stem from a woman between 50 and 59 years old who had recovered from COVID-19.

The chain joins TRBV10-3 to TRBJ1-2; possible D gene TRBD1, 6 bases. Deletions cut 8 bases from V and 9 bases from J, with 13 bases between. CDR3 length: 11 amino acids. CDR1 and CDR2 (germline): ENHRY, SYGVKD. The CDR3 region has the DNA TGTGCCATCTCGGGGGGCGTAAGCTACACCTTC. Its translation: CAISGGVSYTF.

A note on this clone: The junction and the germline gene differ at one end; a read error may be behind it. V and J are TRBV25-1 and TRBJ2-5; unclear D gene. The CDR3 has 11 residues. The germline V gene has CDR1 MGHDK and CDR2 SYGVNS. Here the CDR3 DNA reads TGTGCCAGCAGTGAACTAGGCGCGACCCACTTC. Translation gives CASSELGATHF.

The chain recombines TRBV9 with TRBJ2-2; TRBD1 matches 8 bases. V shed 4 bases, J shed 4 bases, and the junction held 6 bases outside the gene matches. The length of the CDR3 is 15 residues. CDR1 and CDR2 from the germline V gene are SGDLS and YYNGEE. CDR3 region: CASSIGQGGTGELFF. The DNA for the CDR3 is TGTGCCAGCAGCATCGGACAGGGCGGCACCGGGGAGCTGTTTTTT.

This clone was detected only once. The genes are TRBV2 and TRBJ1-1; D may be TRBD1 (5 bases). The CDR3 has 14 residues. Germline V gene data show CDR1 as SNHLY and CDR2 as FYNNEI. Trimming pared 8 bases from V and 9 bases from J, leaving 22 bases between. In DNA form, the CDR3 reads TGTGCCAGCGGAACCGGGACTATCGAGGGCAAAGCTTTCTTT. It codes for CASGTGTIEGKAFF.

The rearrangement uses TRBV7-2 and TRBJ1-4; D unclear. Trimming removed 6 bases at V and 7 bases at J, with 15 bases between. This CDR3 spans 14 amino acids. Germline assignment: CDR1 SGHTA and CDR2 FQGNSA. The CDR3 bases are TGTGCCAGCAGGTCCCGGGCCCGGGGTGAAAAACTGTTTTTT. It is translated as CASRSRARGEKLFF.

The chain uses TRBV18 and TRBJ1-4; the D is unclear. This CDR3 is 17 amino acids long. V lost 1 base to trimming and J lost 3 bases, with 15 bases between them. CDR1 is KGHSH, CDR2 LQKENI, per germline. This CDR3 reads CASSPRVTTISNEKLFF. The CDR3, as DNA: TGTGCCAGCTCACCACGGGTGACAACAATCTCTAATGAAAAACTGTTTTTT.

The rearrangement links TRBV19 to TRBJ1-1; D is perhaps TRBD1 (5 bases). Germline assignment: CDR1 LNHDA and CDR2 SQIVND (reference sequence). V dropped 5 bases and J dropped 10 bases, with 14 bases sitting between them. The CDR3 loop spans 12 amino acids. CDR3 sequence reads: CASSVTVPGAFF. For the CDR3, the DNA is TGTGCCAGTAGTGTGACAGTACCGGGAGCTTTCTTT.

The chain couples TRBV28 to TRBJ1-4, with 7 bases matching TRBD1. V was pared by 6 bases and J by 16 bases, with 11 bases of the junction left unmatched. CDR3 length: 12 amino acids. Germline lookup yields CDR1 MDHEN and CDR2 SYDVKM. Here the CDR3 reads CASSPLPGQWFF. In nucleotides, the CDR3 is TGTGCCAGCAGCCCCCTACCGGGACAGTGGTTTTTT.

The chain combines TRBV5-1 with TRBJ1-6, with D possibly TRBD1 on 5 matching bases. The CDR3 runs to 16 residues. Germline-derived CDR1 and CDR2 are SGHRS and YFSETQ. Trimming left V 0 bases short and J 5 bases short, with 12 bases between. CDR3 DNA: TGCGCCAGCAGCTTGGTAGGGGCGGTGGATAATTCACCCCTCCACTTT. This encodes CASSLVGAVDNSPLHF.

The V call is TRBV27, the J call TRBJ2-3; D is possibly TRBD1 (5 bases). Deletions cut 8 bases from V and 2 bases from J, with 20 bases between. This CDR3 spans 16 amino acids. Germline V gene lookup returns CDR1 MNHEY and CDR2 SMNVEV (reference sequence). The CDR3 sequence is CASGTFGRGYTDTQYF. In DNA form, the CDR3 reads TGTGCCAGCGGCACCTTTGGTAGGGGATACACAGATACGCAGTATTTT.

V is TRBV5-1 and J is TRBJ2-1; TRBD2 aligns across 8 bases. Germline loops: CDR1 SGHRS, CDR2 YFSETQ. J gave up 7 bases and V 2 bases, and 8 bases lay outside the gene matches. This CDR3 spans 15 amino acids. The CDR3 coding sequence is TGCGCCAGCAGCTTACGCGCTAGCGGGCGGAATGAGCAGTTCTTC. This codes for CASSLRASGRNEQFF.

The CDR3 DNA sequence: TGTGCCAGCAGCCGGGGGGGTCCTCGGGAAAGCAATCAGCCCCAGCATTTT. As protein: CASSRGGPRESNQPQHF. V is TRBV7-9 and J is TRBJ1-5, with TRBD1 as a possible D gene (5 bases). Germline V lookup: CDR1 SEHNR, CDR2 FQNEAQ (reference sequence). V shed 5 bases and J shed 1 base, with 18 bases lying between them. CDR3 size: 17 residues.

CDR3 bases: TGTGCCAGCAGCTTAGCGCGGGGTAGCGGGGGTGCAGATACGCAGTATTTT. Its translation: CASSLARGSGGADTQYF. The rearrangement uses TRBV7-2 and TRBJ2-3; 9 bases map to TRBD2. The trim removed 0 bases at V and 4 bases at J, leaving 8 bases unmatched. This CDR3 has 17 residues. The V gene's germline CDR1 is SGHTA and CDR2 FQGNSA.

The genes are TRBV5-1 and TRBJ2-2; D may be TRBD2 (5 bases). Trimming pared 4 bases from V and 0 bases from J, leaving 13 bases between. Germline lookup yields CDR1 SGHRS and CDR2 YFSETQ. CDR3 size: 16 residues. The CDR3 loop reads CASSPLGIPNTGELFF. Here the CDR3 DNA reads TGCGCCAGCAGCCCCCTCGGGATACCGAACACCGGGGAGCTGTTTTTT.

Only a few counts were recorded for this clone. The V gene is TRBV10-3, the J gene TRBJ1-4, with D uncertain. Germline V gives CDR1 ENHRY, CDR2 SYGVKD. The CDR3 length is 12 residues. V gave up 2 bases and J gave up 9 bases, with 7 bases separating them. CDR3 sequence reads: CAISEADKKLFF. The DNA for the CDR3 is TGTGCCATCAGTGAGGCCGACAAAAAACTGTTTTTT.

The chain has TRBV5-1 and TRBJ2-3; 9 nucleotides line up with TRBD1. Germline V lookup: CDR1 SGHRS, CDR2 YFSETQ. This CDR3 comprises 15 residues. V was clipped by 4 bases and J by 3 bases; unmatched bases: 6. CDR3 region: CASSIEDRGTDTQYF. The DNA for the CDR3 is TGCGCCAGCAGCATAGAGGACAGGGGTACAGATACGCAGTATTTT.

The chain has TRBV19 and TRBJ2-4; 7 bases are a match to TRBD1. The CDR3 consists of 16 residues. Germline CDR1 LNHDA, CDR2 SQIVND (reference sequence). V shed 6 bases and J 10 bases; nucleotides not matched to a gene: 18. This chain's CDR3 is CASSSGTVVGREIQYF. CDR3 DNA sequence: TGTGCCAGTAGCTCCGGGACAGTAGTGGGACGGGAAATTCAGTACTTC.

The chain uses TRBV13 and TRBJ2-3; D unresolved. The V end lost 4 bases, the J end lost 3 bases, and 2 bases lay between the germline ends. The germline V gene has CDR1 PRHDT and CDR2 FYEKMQ (reference sequence). The CDR3 loop spans 11 amino acids. The DNA for the CDR3 is TGTGCCAGCAGCTCGACAGATACGCAGTATTTT. This sequence encodes CASSSTDTQYF.

V is TRBV7-3 and J is TRBJ2-3; D is possibly TRBD1 (6 bases). V was trimmed by 5 bases and J by 4 bases, leaving 10 bases between them. This CDR3 spans 13 amino acids. Germline V gene sequence: CDR1 SGHTA, CDR2 FQGTGA. DNA of the CDR3: TGTGCCAGCAGCCAATCAGGGGCAGATACGCAGTATTTT. This codes for CASSQSGADTQYF.

The V call is TRBV7-9, the J call TRBJ2-5, with 11 nucleotides matching TRBD2. V lost 5 bases to trimming and J lost 1 base; unmatched junction nucleotides: 3. Per the germline V gene, CDR1 is SEHNR and CDR2 is FQNEAQ (reference sequence). This CDR3 comprises 15 residues. The CDR3 region is CASSRLAGPQETQYF. CDR3 nucleotide sequence: TGTGCCAGCAGCCGACTAGCGGGACCCCAAGAGACCCAGTACTTC.